These 13 T cell receptor beta chains were sequenced from one sample in a study of neurological immune-mediated disorders (dated by TCRdb to about 2019). The library came from 5' RACE. Data came from an Illumina HiSeq 2500. TCRdb reran the public reads through fastp at Q25 and MiXCR, keeping productive beta chains. Every entry covers one CDR3 protein and lists the most common genes and DNA from its rows. The sample has tens of thousands of distinct CDR3 sequences on record, 13% to 15% of them singletons. Over 20% of the sample lies in the top ten. Sequencing input: PBMCs. The receptors come from a woman between 50 and 59 years old with HTLV-1-associated myelopathy (HAM/TSP).

A remark on this clonotype: The junction and the germline gene differ at one end; a read error may be behind it. As DNA, the CDR3 is TGCACCAGCAGCTTGTCCGGGACGGTGGGGACCCAGTACTTC. Encoded protein: CTSSLSGTVGTQYF. This rearrangement joins TRBV5-1 to TRBJ2-5; D tentatively reads TRBD1 or TRBD2 (5 bases each). Germline loops: CDR1 SGHRS, CDR2 YFSETQ. The CDR3 is made up of 14 amino acids.

In its sample, this clonotype was seen once. The junction differs from germline at one of its ends, possibly a read error. The chain is built from TRBV10-2 and TRBJ1-5; no reliable D call. The CDR3 consists of 15 residues. Looked up from germline, CDR1 is WSHSY and CDR2 is SAAADI. CDR3 sequence: CASSEGRVGRQPQHF. CDR3 sequence (DNA): TGCGCCAGCAGTGAGGGAAGAGTGGGAAGGCAGCCCCAGCATTTC.

This clonotype was observed many times. The rearrangement joins TRBV10-3 to TRBJ1-4; D gene ambiguous. The V end lost 3 bases, the J end lost 6 bases, and 14 bases lay between the germline ends. The CDR3 consists of 15 residues. The germline CDR1 and CDR2 sequences are ENHRY and SYGVKD. Written as DNA, the CDR3 is TGTGCCATCAGTGATGGCCTAGCTCAATATGAAAAACTGTTTTTT. Its protein product is CAISDGLAQYEKLFF.

This clonotype was observed at least ten times. The J gene is TRBJ1-5, the V gene TRBV6-5; TRBD1 might be the D (6 bases). Germline V lookup: CDR1 MNHEY, CDR2 SVGAGI. This CDR3 is 14 amino acids long. Trimming took off 6 bases at V and 1 base at J, with 10 bases between the two ends. The CDR3 sequence is CASRGHLSNQPQHF. CDR3 DNA: TGTGCCAGCAGGGGACACCTAAGCAATCAGCCCCAGCATTTT.

This clonotype was recorded at least ten times. The chain joins TRBV27 to TRBJ2-5; 7 bases fit TRBD2. With 5 bases clipped from V and 3 bases from J, the junction kept 9 bases outside the gene matches. The CDR3 length is 15 residues. Germline V gene lookup returns CDR1 MNHEY and CDR2 SMNVEV (reference sequence). The CDR3: CASSGLGRNKETQYF. DNA of the CDR3: TGTGCCAGCAGTGGACTAGGCAGAAATAAAGAGACCCAGTACTTC.

In this sample, this clonotype turned up many times. A junction end diverges from the germline sequence, so it may reflect a read error. The V call is TRBV7-8, the J call TRBJ2-5; D perhaps matches TRBD2 (5 bases). Germline V gene lookup returns CDR1 SGHVS and CDR2 FQNEAQ. The CDR3 totals 13 residues. The CDR3 DNA reads TGTGCCAGCAGCTTAGGCATGAGGGATCGCTGGGACTTC. It is translated as CASSLGMRDRWDF.

This clonotype was seen ten or more times. The chain employs TRBV5-6 and TRBJ2-7; 7 bases are shared with TRBD1. The CDR3 loop spans 16 amino acids. V lost 0 bases and J lost 2; bases outside the gene matches: 8. Germline CDR1 is SGHDT and CDR2 is YYEEEE. The CDR3 nucleotides read TGTGCCAGCAGCTTGGCCGAAGGGGGCGCGACCTACGAGCAGTACTTC. Its protein is CASSLAEGGATYEQYF.

This clonotype was found many times. The genes are TRBV5-1 and TRBJ2-6; D gene uncertain. The CDR3 has 17 residues. CDR1 is SGHRS, CDR2 YFSETQ, per germline. Trimming cost V 0 bases and J 4 bases, with 14 bases left between them. CDR3 sequence (DNA): TGCGCCAGCAGCTTGGATTTCCAGGCCCCCGGGGCCAACGTCCTGACTTTC. This codes for CASSLDFQAPGANVLTF.

This clonotype was counted many times. This chain links TRBV27 with TRBJ2-2, with D possibly matching TRBD1 (5 bases). Trimming took 5 bases from V and 6 from J, leaving 13 bases between them. Looked up from germline, CDR1 is MNHEY and CDR2 is SMNVEV (reference sequence). The CDR3 totals 14 residues. For the CDR3, the DNA is TGTGCCAGCAGTACAAGGGGTCGGTCCGGGGAGCTGTTTTTT. It specifies CASSTRGRSGELFF.

This clonotype was counted only a few times. J is TRBJ2-7 and V is TRBV6-5; weak D call: TRBD2 (6 bases). The length of the CDR3 is 15 residues. Deletions cut 7 bases from V and 2 bases from J, with 18 bases between. Germline CDR1 and CDR2: MNHEY and SVGAGI. CDR3 nucleotides: TGTGCCAGCATCGCCGTGGGCGGGAATACCTACGAGCAGTACTTC. This gives the protein CASIAVGGNTYEQYF.

The sample holds many counts of this clonotype. V gene TRBV7-2 combines with J gene TRBJ1-5, with D maybe TRBD1 (6 bases). Looked up from germline, CDR1 is SGHTA and CDR2 is FQGNSA. This CDR3 contains 16 residues. With 3 bases removed from V and 2 bases from J, the gap between germline ends came to 14 bases. The CDR3 DNA is TGTGCCAGCAGCTTGGGGGCAGGGAGGCGCAATCAGCCCCAGCATTTT. Its translation: CASSLGAGRRNQPQHF.

This clonotype occurred many times. The rearrangement links TRBV11-2 to TRBJ2-5, with D hard to call. The CDR3 loop spans 14 amino acids. The V end lost 5 bases, the J end lost 5 bases, and 15 bases lay between the germline ends. Germline V gene sequence: CDR1 SGHAT, CDR2 FQNNGV. This CDR3 reads CASSPLRSRETQYF. The CDR3, as DNA: TGTGCCAGCAGCCCCTTAAGGAGCCGGGAGACCCAGTACTTC.

This clonotype was recorded only once. This chain connects TRBV6-6 to TRBJ2-2; 10 bases agree with TRBD1. The CDR3 runs to 15 residues. Germline V CDR1 and CDR2: MNHNY, SVGAGI (reference sequence). With 7 bases clipped from V and 4 bases from J, the junction kept 6 bases outside the gene matches. DNA of the CDR3: TGTGCCAGCAAGACAGGGGGCGGAGGCACCGGGGAGCTGTTTTTT. Translation gives CASKTGGGGTGELFF.